This T cell receptor (beta chain) is drawn from a study of blood T cell repertoires in COVID-19. Germline-derived CDR1 and CDR2 are MGHRA and YSYEKL. V shed 3 bases and J shed 7 bases, with 18 bases lying between them. The length of the CDR3 is 16 residues. Followed longitudinally, the Seattle patients had been enrolled during active infection. Original methodology: Nucleated cell counts were estimated from reference gene primer amplification. Some clones are missing from TCRdb's copy, which holds only in-frame ones; the method was immunoSEQ multiplex PCR. The V and J calls and clone size come from that table; D and trimming were worked out from the DNA. The data show 200,000 to 250,000 clones, roughly 80% seen once.

The source material was peripheral blood. The TCR was taken from a woman older than 75 with COVID-19, enrolled during active disease. The gene calls are TRBV4-1 and TRBJ1-4; D might be TRBD1 (5 bases). CDR3 in amino acids: CASSQGSSGRGEKLFF. The CDR3 DNA is TGCGCCAGCAGCCAGGGTTCCTCAGGGAGGGGTGAAAAACTGTTTTTT.